One T cell receptor beta chain is described in this entry. Its target is not known. The record originates from a study of identical twins. Notes on the study in general: Weaker excess twin sharing was seen among beta out-of-frame sequences. Among monozygotic twins, out-of-frame TCR alpha sharing exceeded what models predicted.

Template switching added a universal primer site, and cDNA bore unique molecular identifiers. TCRdb itself ran the 5' RACE reads through MiXCR, one entry per CDR3 protein. The sample records more than 400,000 distinct CDR3 sequences, roughly 15% being singletons. This CDR3 is built from 19 residues. Unmatched junction bases numbered 15, after V lost 3 bases and J lost 4 bases. Germline CDR1 is SNHLY and CDR2 is FYNNEI. These records were also assigned to another study, of yellow fever vaccine responses in identical twins.

This rearrangement joins TRBV2 to TRBJ2-1, with 10 bases identical to TRBD2. The origin of this receptor is a woman between 18 and 29 years old in good health. Sequences were obtained from CD4+ T cells sorted from blood. The CDR3 coding sequence is TGTGCCAGCAGTGACGGACACCGGACTAGCGGAGGGTTTTACAATGAGCAGTTCTTC. Its translation: CASSDGHRTSGGFYNEQFF.